Listed below are T cell receptor beta chains from one sample, sequenced in a study of Graves' ophthalmopathy and Graves' hyperthyroidism. TCRdb redid the calling of the multiplex PCR reads with MiXCR, one entry per CDR3 protein. The repertoire holds about 400,000 distinct CDR3 sequences, with around 18% as singletons. Sequenced input: peripheral blood. The receptors originated from a woman between 18 and 30 years old with Graves' ophthalmopathy. CDR3s include the opening cysteine and the closing phenylalanine or tryptophan. A D gene is named only where the DNA matches it firmly. Expanded clones get a size class; other rows say once, few or many, or leave the size out.

j_gene: TRBJ2-5
abundance: many
d_gene: TRBD1
v_gene: TRBV6-1
CDR3nt: TGTGCCAGCAGGGAGACAGGGCTAGAGACCCAGTACTTC
CDR3aa: CASRETGLETQYF

j_gene: TRBJ2-7
abundance: many
d_gene: NA
v_gene: TRBV28
CDR3nt: TGTGCCAGCAGCCCCCGGCTCACGAGGGGGCAGTACTTC
CDR3aa: CASSPRLTRGQYF

j_gene: TRBJ2-7
abundance: many
d_gene: TRBD2
v_gene: TRBV6-4
CDR3nt: TGTGCCAGCACCCCCCTGTGGCTAGCGGGAGGAAGGGACGAGCAGTACTTC
CDR3aa: CASTPLWLAGGRDEQYF

j_gene: TRBJ2-7
abundance: NA
d_gene: NA
v_gene: TRBV6-2/TRBV6-3
CDR3nt: TGTGCCAGCAGTTACGCGGCGTCTGCCGGCGAGCAGTACTTC
CDR3aa: CASSYAASAGEQYF

j_gene: TRBJ1-1
abundance: many
d_gene: NA
v_gene: TRBV6-2/TRBV6-3
CDR3nt: TGTGCCAGCAGTCGCCCCGGTGGGGAAACTCGAGGTGCTTTCTTT
CDR3aa: CASSRPGGETRGAFF

j_gene: TRBJ1-5
abundance: many
d_gene: TRBD1
v_gene: TRBV6-2/TRBV6-3
CDR3nt: TGTGCCAGCAGTTATTTCCGGCAGGGGGCTGTGGGCAATCAGCCCCAGCATTTT
CDR3aa: CASSYFRQGAVGNQPQHF

j_gene: TRBJ1-2
abundance: NA
d_gene: NA
v_gene: TRBV28
CDR3nt: TGTGCCAGCAGGCTCCGGAGGGGAGGCTATGGCTACACCTTC
CDR3aa: CASRLRRGGYGYTF

j_gene: TRBJ2-3
abundance: many
d_gene: NA
v_gene: TRBV11-2
CDR3nt: TGTGCCAGCAGCATACAGGGGGCTAGCGGGAGACAAGATACGCAGTATTTT
CDR3aa: CASSIQGASGRQDTQYF

j_gene: TRBJ2-7
abundance: many
d_gene: TRBD2
v_gene: TRBV19
CDR3nt: TGTGCCAGTAGTATGGGGCGGGAGGCCGACGAGCAGTACTTC
CDR3aa: CASSMGREADEQYF

j_gene: TRBJ1-1
abundance: NA
d_gene: TRBD1
v_gene: TRBV6-2/TRBV6-3
CDR3nt: TGTGCCAGCAGGCGGGACAGCCCCCCGAACACTGAAGCTTTCTTT
CDR3aa: CASRRDSPPNTEAFF

j_gene: TRBJ2-7
abundance: many
d_gene: NA
v_gene: TRBV27
CDR3nt: TGTGCCAGCAGTCAGAAACGGGACTTATCGGTCCGGCAGTACTTC
CDR3aa: CASSQKRDLSVRQYF

j_gene: TRBJ2-7
abundance: many
d_gene: TRBD2
v_gene: TRBV11-2
CDR3nt: TGTGCCAGCAGCTTAGTTAGCGGGAGGGAGGGCTACGAGCAGTACTTC
CDR3aa: CASSLVSGREGYEQYF

j_gene: TRBJ1-5
abundance: many
d_gene: NA
v_gene: TRBV6-2/TRBV6-3
CDR3nt: TGTGCCAGCAGTTACCTCCCTGGGACGAACAATCAGCCCCAGCATTTT
CDR3aa: CASSYLPGTNNQPQHF

j_gene: TRBJ2-7
abundance: medium-sized
d_gene: TRBD1
v_gene: TRBV6-2/TRBV6-3
CDR3nt: TGTGCCAGCAGTTACCCATTGGACAGGGACATATCCTACGAGCAGTACTTC
CDR3aa: CASSYPLDRDISYEQYF

j_gene: TRBJ1-2
abundance: NA
d_gene: TRBD1
v_gene: TRBV11-2
CDR3nt: TGTGCCAGCAGCTCTCCGGGACAGGCGACTGGCGGCTACACCTTC
CDR3aa: CASSSPGQATGGYTF

j_gene: TRBJ1-1
abundance: many
d_gene: NA
v_gene: TRBV20-1
CDR3nt: TGCAGTGCTTCACCCGGGGTTGACACTGAAGCTTTCTTT
CDR3aa: CSASPGVDTEAFF

j_gene: TRBJ1-1
abundance: NA
d_gene: NA
v_gene: TRBV9
CDR3nt: TGTGCCAGCAGCGTACAGGGAGTGACTGAAGCTTTCTTT
CDR3aa: CASSVQGVTEAFF

j_gene: TRBJ1-1
abundance: many
d_gene: NA
v_gene: TRBV13
CDR3nt: TGTGCCAGCAGCCCAGAGGGGGAGAACACTGAAGCTTTCTTT
CDR3aa: CASSPEGENTEAFF

j_gene: TRBJ2-7
abundance: many
d_gene: NA
v_gene: TRBV12-3/TRBV12-4
CDR3nt: TGTGCCAGCAGAAATAGGCCTAGGGGAATCGGACAGTCCTACGAGCAGTACTTC
CDR3aa: CASRNRPRGIGQSYEQYF

j_gene: TRBJ2-3
abundance: many
d_gene: NA
v_gene: TRBV5-1
CDR3nt: TGCGCCAGCAGCTCCGACAGGCAGGCTGATACGCAGTATTTT
CDR3aa: CASSSDRQADTQYF

j_gene: TRBJ2-7
abundance: many
d_gene: NA
v_gene: TRBV6-2/TRBV6-3
CDR3nt: TGTGCCAGCAGTTACTCGGGGCCACTAACCTACGAGCAGTACTTC
CDR3aa: CASSYSGPLTYEQYF

j_gene: TRBJ1-2
abundance: once
d_gene: TRBD1
v_gene: TRBV10-2
CDR3nt: TGCGCCAGCAGTGAGTCGGGGGGACAGTTCTATGGCTACACCTTC
CDR3aa: CASSESGGQFYGYTF

j_gene: TRBJ2-2
abundance: many
d_gene: TRBD1
v_gene: TRBV24-1
CDR3nt: TGTGCCACCACCGGGACAGGGAACACCGGGGAGCTGTTTTTT
CDR3aa: CATTGTGNTGELFF

j_gene: TRBJ1-1
abundance: many
d_gene: NA
v_gene: TRBV27
CDR3nt: TGTGCCAGCAGTACGACAGTGAACACTGAAGCTTTCTTT
CDR3aa: CASSTTVNTEAFF

j_gene: TRBJ1-1
abundance: NA
d_gene: TRBD1
v_gene: TRBV12-3/TRBV12-4
CDR3nt: TGTGCCAGCAGCAAGAGGACAGGGCGAGACACTGAAGCTTTCTTT
CDR3aa: CASSKRTGRDTEAFF

j_gene: TRBJ1-3
abundance: many
d_gene: NA
v_gene: TRBV7-9
CDR3nt: TGTGCCAGCAGCTTATCCGTTGGGGCTGGAAACACCATATATTTT
CDR3aa: CASSLSVGAGNTIYF

j_gene: TRBJ1-6
abundance: once
d_gene: NA
v_gene: TRBV7-2
CDR3nt: TGTGCCAGCAGTCCGCTAGGGGCCAGGCAGTCTAATTCACCCCTCCACTTT
CDR3aa: CASSPLGARQSNSPLHF

j_gene: TRBJ2-3
abundance: many
d_gene: TRBD2
v_gene: TRBV4-1
CDR3nt: TGCGCCAGCAGCCGATCGGGACTAGCGGGAGGGGGGACAGATACGCAGTATTTT
CDR3aa: CASSRSGLAGGGTDTQYF

j_gene: TRBJ1-1
abundance: many
d_gene: NA
v_gene: TRBV4-3
CDR3nt: TGCGCCAGCAGCCAAAGTAGGGGGGATGTTACTGAAGCTTTCTTT
CDR3aa: CASSQSRGDVTEAFF

j_gene: TRBJ1-2
abundance: many
d_gene: NA
v_gene: TRBV19
CDR3nt: TGTGCCAGTAGTATAGGTGTCGTCGGCTACACCTTC
CDR3aa: CASSIGVVGYTF

j_gene: TRBJ2-7
abundance: many
d_gene: TRBD2
v_gene: TRBV20-1
CDR3nt: TGCAGTGCTCCTCCGGGGGGGGCCGTCCGGGACGAGCAGTACTTC
CDR3aa: CSAPPGGAVRDEQYF

j_gene: TRBJ2-7
abundance: many
d_gene: TRBD2
v_gene: TRBV28
CDR3nt: TGTGCCAGCAGCCGTTCGGGGGGATTGGGTTCCTACGAGCAGTACTTC
CDR3aa: CASSRSGGLGSYEQYF

j_gene: TRBJ2-5
abundance: many
d_gene: NA
v_gene: TRBV7-3
CDR3nt: TGTGCCAGCAGCCTTACACCGGCGGAGACCCAGTACTTC
CDR3aa: CASSLTPAETQYF

j_gene: TRBJ2-7
abundance: many
d_gene: NA
v_gene: TRBV28
CDR3nt: TGTGCCAGCAGGTCCGGGGTGACCCCCTACGAGCAGTACTTC
CDR3aa: CASRSGVTPYEQYF

j_gene: TRBJ2-7
abundance: many
d_gene: TRBD2
v_gene: TRBV30
CDR3nt: TGTGCCTGGAGTCCAAGCGGGAGAGTCCCCTACGAGCAGTACTTC
CDR3aa: CAWSPSGRVPYEQYF

j_gene: TRBJ2-7
abundance: many
d_gene: NA
v_gene: TRBV6-5
CDR3nt: TGTGCCAGCAGTTATTTTGGGGGGCGCCCTCACGAGCAGTACTTC
CDR3aa: CASSYFGGRPHEQYF

j_gene: TRBJ2-7
abundance: many
d_gene: NA
v_gene: TRBV30
CDR3nt: TGTGCCTGGAAACCGGGAGTGATCGGCGAGCAGTACTTC
CDR3aa: CAWKPGVIGEQYF

j_gene: TRBJ2-5
abundance: many
d_gene: NA
v_gene: TRBV7-3
CDR3nt: TGTGCCAGCAGCTTAAGGGAGAGGGGTAGGGAGACCCAGTACTTC
CDR3aa: CASSLRERGRETQYF

j_gene: TRBJ2-7
abundance: many
d_gene: NA
v_gene: TRBV28
CDR3nt: TGTGCCAGCAGTTTCCCTCTTTTGGGGGGCGCTTCCGAGCAGTACTTC
CDR3aa: CASSFPLLGGASEQYF

j_gene: TRBJ1-6
abundance: once
d_gene: TRBD1
v_gene: TRBV10-3
CDR3nt: TGTGCCAAAGAACCGGGACAGGGATTATTTATTTTGAATAATTCACCCCTCCACTTT
CDR3aa: CAKEPGQGLFILNNSPLHF

j_gene: TRBJ2-7
abundance: NA
d_gene: NA
v_gene: TRBV20-1
CDR3nt: TGCAGTGCTAGACGGCGGCTCAAGCCTCCGTCCGGAGTAAGCTCCTACGAGCAGTACTTC
CDR3aa: CSARRRLKPPSGVSSYEQYF

j_gene: TRBJ1-1
abundance: few
d_gene: NA
v_gene: TRBV12-3/TRBV12-4
CDR3nt: TGTGCCAGCAGTTTAGTCCCGGGGATTAATGAAGCTTTCTTT
CDR3aa: CASSLVPGINEAFF

j_gene: TRBJ2-3
abundance: NA
d_gene: NA
v_gene: TRBV20-1
CDR3nt: TGCAGTGCCCTGGGCGGCAGGGAAACAGATACGCAGTATTTT
CDR3aa: CSALGGRETDTQYF

j_gene: TRBJ2-7
abundance: many
d_gene: TRBD2
v_gene: TRBV7-2
CDR3nt: TGTGCCAGCAGCTTGAGGACTAGCGGATACTACGAGCAGTACTTC
CDR3aa: CASSLRTSGYYEQYF

j_gene: TRBJ2-7
abundance: many
d_gene: TRBD2
v_gene: TRBV20-1
CDR3nt: TGCAGTGCTAGGAGGACTAGCGGGTTTTACGAGCAGTACTTC
CDR3aa: CSARRTSGFYEQYF

j_gene: TRBJ1-2
abundance: many
d_gene: NA
v_gene: TRBV28
CDR3nt: TGTGCCAGCAGTTTACCCAACAACATCTATGGCTACACCTTC
CDR3aa: CASSLPNNIYGYTF

j_gene: TRBJ2-5
abundance: NA
d_gene: TRBD1
v_gene: TRBV15
CDR3nt: TGTGCCACCGAGGGGACAGAAGAGACCCAGTACTTC
CDR3aa: CATEGTEETQYF

j_gene: TRBJ2-7
abundance: many
d_gene: NA
v_gene: TRBV20-1
CDR3nt: TGCAGTGCTAGTACAGGACAGCTCCCGCCCTACGAGCAGTACTTC
CDR3aa: CSASTGQLPPYEQYF

j_gene: TRBJ1-1
abundance: many
d_gene: NA
v_gene: TRBV11-1
CDR3nt: TGTGCCAGCAGCGTGGACCGGGGGAACACTGAAGCTTTCTTT
CDR3aa: CASSVDRGNTEAFF

j_gene: TRBJ2-7
abundance: many
d_gene: NA
v_gene: TRBV12-3/TRBV12-4
CDR3nt: TGTGCCAGCAGTTTAGGAGTGGGCAGCTACGAGCAGTACTTC
CDR3aa: CASSLGVGSYEQYF

j_gene: TRBJ2-6
abundance: many
d_gene: NA
v_gene: TRBV6-2/TRBV6-3
CDR3nt: TGTGCCAGCAGTCCCCGGATGTCTGGGGCCAACGTCCTGACTTTC
CDR3aa: CASSPRMSGANVLTF